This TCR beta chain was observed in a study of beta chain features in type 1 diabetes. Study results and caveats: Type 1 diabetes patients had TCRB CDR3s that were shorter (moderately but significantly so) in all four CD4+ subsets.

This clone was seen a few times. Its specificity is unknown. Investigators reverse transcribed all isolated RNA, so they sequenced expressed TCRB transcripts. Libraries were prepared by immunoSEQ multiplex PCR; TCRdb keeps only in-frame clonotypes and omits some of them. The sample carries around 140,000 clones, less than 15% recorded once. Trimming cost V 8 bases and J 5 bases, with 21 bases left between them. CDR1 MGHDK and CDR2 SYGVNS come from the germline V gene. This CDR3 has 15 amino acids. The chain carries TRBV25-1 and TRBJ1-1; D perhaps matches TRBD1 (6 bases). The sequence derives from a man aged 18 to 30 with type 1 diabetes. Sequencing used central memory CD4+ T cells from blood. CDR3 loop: CASLETGHSRTEAFF. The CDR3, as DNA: TGTGCCAGCCTTGAAACGGGACATTCAAGGACTGAAGCTTTCTTT.